Ten or more counts support the clone carrying this TCR beta chain. The target antigen is unknown. Unique molecular identifiers were built into the TCRbeta library. Using its own MiXCR run on the PCR reads, TCRdb lists one record per CDR3 protein. Among fewer than 550,000 distinct CDR3 sequences listed, approximately 10% were seen once. The data were obtained in a study of T-cell reconstitution after alpha-beta-depleted transplantation in children. Study results and limitations: It was reported that alpha-beta T cells came from several hundred expanded graft clones (about two months after transplant). Some patients' high day-60 TCRbeta diversity was attributed to recipient cells surviving conditioning. One year post-transplant, T-cell counts and diversity were largely derived from T cells produced anew.

Germline V gene sequence: CDR1 SGHTA, CDR2 FQGNSA. Losses at the gene ends were 6 bases for V and 6 bases for J; bases not matched to a gene: 5. The CDR3 is 13 residues long. This specimen consisted of PBMCs, mostly from graft donor cells, obtained 180 days after TCRalphabeta/CD19-depleted stem cell transplant. The TCR sequence derives from a female patient aged 2-15 years who had a stem cell transplant for aplastic anemia, so the T cells may come from the graft donor. The genes are TRBV7-2 and TRBJ1-5; 7 nucleotides line up with TRBD1. The CDR3 nucleotides are TGTGCCAGCAGAGCAGGGGGTAGTCAGCCCCAGCATTTT. Protein: CASRAGGSQPQHF.